The entry below gives a single T cell receptor beta chain sequence along with its context. The antigen is undetermined. Donors were ostensibly healthy at sampling, although undocumented immune exposures were probable. PCR amplification relied on 60 Vbeta primers (plus 13 Jbeta primers). Method: immunoSEQ multiplex PCR; TCRdb's copy keeps in-frame clones and lacks some. This sample has more than 110,000 clones, with around 80% found just once. These data are taken from a study of cytomegalovirus exposure and HLA in healthy donors. General study points: Testing in vitro showed a few CMV-associated chains specific for CMV antigens. There were several of the most significant clusters that appeared linked to common viral pathogens in a later analysis. Apart from CMV serostatus, no immune exposure information was available.

Trimming removed 2 bases from V and 3 bases from J, with 8 bases in between. This CDR3 has 13 amino acids. CDR1 and CDR2 (germline): SEHNR, FQNEAQ (reference sequence). The receptor comes from a male donor in good health and CMV-seropositive. The chain has TRBV7-9 and TRBJ2-7, with no clear D. The sequencing sample was made of PBMCs. The CDR3 reads CASSLLVGYEQYF. The CDR3 region has the DNA TGTGCCAGCAGCTTATTAGTCGGCTACGAGCAGTACTTC.